This record concerns one T cell receptor (beta chain) sequence. Its antigen remains unidentified. The length of the CDR3 is 17 residues. The V gene's germline CDR1 is LNHDA and CDR2 SQIVND (reference sequence). The ends lost 4 bases at V and 0 bases at J; junction bases unmatched: 6. At baseline, cycle 4 day 1, and cycle 7 day 1, blood was sampled. Libraries were prepared by immunoSEQ multiplex PCR; TCRdb keeps only in-frame clonotypes and omits some of them. The sample comprises about 35,000 clones, roughly 85% of which are singletons, and roughly 2.5% rests with the top ten. The sample belongs to a study of OX40 agonist ivuxolimab in advanced cancers. Findings of the study overall: Expanded clones were, on average, more numerous among CD8+ T cells than CD4+.

Sample: CD4+ or CD8+ T cells sorted from blood, taken in a trial of the OX40 agonist ivuxolimab. The chain recombines TRBV19 with TRBJ2-3; 11 nucleotides line up with TRBD1. This TCR was sampled from an adult with an advanced solid tumor such as melanoma, head and neck, liver or kidney cancer. Here the CDR3 reads CASSRRTGGTSTDTQYF. The CDR3 DNA follows: TGTGCCAGTAGTAGGCGGACAGGGGGCACTAGCACAGATACGCAGTATTTT.